This T cell receptor beta chain appears in the sequencing data of a study of T cells in Graves' hyperthyroidism and ophthalmopathy. Amplified regions were TCR beta CDR3 sequences from RNA transcripts. A first-round RT-PCR of the TCR CDR3 used the HTBI primer set. TCRdb re-called the multiplex PCR reads with MiXCR, one entry per CDR3 protein. Among about 690,000 distinct CDR3 sequences listed, 15% to 20% were seen once. In regard to this clonotype: This may come from a read error, since a much larger clone is one base off.

Disease duration under 2 months; hyperthyroidism patients were aged 18 to 65. The CDR3 contains 14 residues. CDR1 is GTSNPN, CDR2 SVGIG, per germline (reference sequence). The J segment lost 4 bases and the V segment lost 4 bases, leaving 6 bases of the junction unmatched. The sequenced sample consisted of blood. V usage is TRBV30 and J usage is TRBJ2-3; 9 bases are shared with TRBD1. The clonotype was recovered from a man aged 45 to 65 with Graves' hyperthyroidism. The CDR3 sequence: CAWTAQGAADTQYF. CDR3 sequence (DNA): TGTGCCTGGACTGCACAGGGGGCGGCAGATACGCAGTATTTT.